This T cell receptor beta chain emerged from a study of shared clonotypes between healthy human individuals. The V end was cut by 1 base, the J end by 4 bases, with 7 bases between. This CDR3 has 13 amino acids. Germline lookup yields CDR1 SEHNR and CDR2 FQNEAQ (reference sequence). Sequencing was at deep level. The authors' processing: There were no quality scores in the junction-only immunoSEQ sequences, so filtering differed. Sequencing used immunoSEQ multiplex PCR; TCRdb keeps in-frame clones, though not all of them. The DNA was the basis for D and trimming; V, J and clone size are from that table. This table has about 1 million clones, about 70% appearing once.

The sequence derives from a young man in good health. Sequences were obtained from memory CD4+ T cells sorted from blood. Subset given: CD45RA-negative fraction. The rearrangement joins TRBV7-9 to TRBJ2-5; either TRBD1 or TRBD2 may fit D (5 bases each). The CDR3: CASSLVGTETQYF. The CDR3 DNA is TGTGCCAGCAGCTTAGTCGGGACAGAGACCCAGTACTTC.